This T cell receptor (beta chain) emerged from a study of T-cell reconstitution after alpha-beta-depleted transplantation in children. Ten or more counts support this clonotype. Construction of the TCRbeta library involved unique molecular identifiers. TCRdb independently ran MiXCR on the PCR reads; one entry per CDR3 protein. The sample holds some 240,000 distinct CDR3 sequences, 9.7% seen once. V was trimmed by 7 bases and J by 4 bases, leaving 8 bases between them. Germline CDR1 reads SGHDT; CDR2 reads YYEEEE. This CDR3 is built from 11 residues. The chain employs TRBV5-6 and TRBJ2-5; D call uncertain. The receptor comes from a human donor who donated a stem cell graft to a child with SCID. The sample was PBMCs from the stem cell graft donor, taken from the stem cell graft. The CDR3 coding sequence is TGTGCCAGCGGCCGGACAGAGACCCAGTACTTC. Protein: CASGRTETQYF. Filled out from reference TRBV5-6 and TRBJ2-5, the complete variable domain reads DAGVTQSPTHLIKTRGQQVTLRCSPKSGHDTVSWYQQALGQGPQFIFQYYEEEERQRGNFPDRFSGHQFPNYSSELNVNALLLGDSALYLCASGRTETQYFGPGTRLLVL.